One sample yielded the 2 T cell receptor beta chains listed below, sequenced in a study of patients and donors after allogeneic stem cell transplantation. TCRdb ran MiXCR on the RT-PCR reads and lists one entry per CDR3 protein. This repertoire shows approximately 410,000 distinct CDR3 sequences, around 16% found once; its top ten account for roughly 7.2%. Material: blood, either unsorted or a sorted T cell fraction (not recorded which). These receptor sequences come from a human donor who was either an allogeneic HSCT recipient or a stem cell or donor lymphocyte infusion donor (not recorded which). It is not recorded whose cells these are; they may come from a transplant donor.

V is TRBV10-3 and J is TRBJ1-3; D gene uncertain. CDR3 length: 15 residues. V lost 3 bases and J 3 bases, leaving 12 bases between the germline ends. Germline CDR1 and CDR2: ENHRY and SYGVKD. The CDR3 region has the DNA TGTGCCATCAGTGAAGGAGCGTTCCGTGGAAACACCATATATTTT. Its translation is CAISEGAFRGNTIYF.

This clonotype occurred many times. V and J are TRBV5-1 and TRBJ2-5, with D possibly being TRBD1 (6 bases). Germline V gene sequence: CDR1 SGHRS, CDR2 YFSETQ. V lost 3 bases and J 3 bases, leaving 12 bases between the germline ends. This CDR3 comprises 14 residues. The CDR3: CASSSTGREETQYF. The CDR3 DNA reads TGCGCCAGCAGCTCTACAGGGAGAGAAGAGACCCAGTACTTC.